One sample yielded the 28 T cell receptor beta chains listed below, sequenced in a study of control samples from healthy donors and cancer patients. Assay used: immunoSEQ multiplex PCR; TCRdb lists only in-frame clones, some missing. The sample has 120,000 or so clones, around 86% seen once. The sample comprised blood. The receptor source for this set is a man aged 35-49 years in good health.

The V and J genes are TRBV19 and TRBJ1-1; 8 bases map to TRBD1. The germline V gene has CDR1 LNHDA and CDR2 SQIVND (reference sequence). The CDR3 consists of 15 residues. J was trimmed by 0 bases and V by 8 bases; bases with no gene match: 8. The CDR3 sequence: CASRYGQGVNTEAFF. DNA for the CDR3: TGTGCCAGTCGATATGGACAGGGAGTGAACACTGAAGCTTTCTTT. Full variable domain (rest looked up from reference TRBV19 and TRBJ1-1): DGGITQSPKYLFRKEGQNVTLSCEQNLNHDAMYWYRQDPGQGLRLIYYSQIVNDFQKGDIAEGYSVSREKKESFPLTVTSAQKNPTAFYLCASRYGQGVNTEAFFGQGTRLTVV.

The chain employs TRBV30 and TRBJ1-4; no clear D. The V end was cut by 4 bases, the J end by 8 bases, with 11 bases between. This CDR3 is 12 amino acids long. Germline values: CDR1 GTSNPN, CDR2 SVGIG (reference sequence). The CDR3 DNA sequence: TGTGCCTGGACTTCAGGTTCCGAAAAACTGTTTTTT. It codes for CAWTSGSEKLFF.

The chain links TRBV6-2 or TRBV6-3 to TRBJ2-7, with TRBD2 matching over 13 bases. The CDR3 runs 17 residues. Trimming cost V 3 bases and J 0 bases; bases outside gene matches: 5. Germline values: CDR1 MNHEY, CDR2 SVGEGT. The CDR3: CASSYRTSGGLSYEQYF. The CDR3 nucleotides read TGTGCCAGCAGTTATCGGACTAGCGGGGGACTCTCCTACGAGCAGTACTTC.

Only a few counts were recorded for this clone. CDR3 DNA: TGTGCCAGTAGTATAGAGGACGGATACTATGGCTACACCTTC. Translating gives CASSIEDGYYGYTF. The chain has TRBV19 and TRBJ1-2; D gene unclear. The germline V gene has CDR1 LNHDA and CDR2 SQIVND (reference sequence). Trimming cost V 0 bases and J 3 bases, with 8 bases left between them. The CDR3 runs to 14 residues.

The rearrangement joins TRBV11-2 to TRBJ1-2; D unresolved. CDR3 length: 12 amino acids. V was clipped by 6 bases and J by 5 bases, with 10 bases between them. CDR1 is SGHAT and CDR2 is FQNNGV in the germline V gene. CDR3 in amino acids: CASSRAGYGYTF. DNA of the CDR3: TGTGCCAGCAGTCGGGCGGGGTATGGCTACACCTTC.

The V gene is TRBV2, the J gene TRBJ1-5; D is unclear. Germline-derived CDR1 and CDR2 are SNHLY and FYNNEI. This CDR3 contains 12 residues. V was shortened by 6 bases and J by 3 bases, with 6 bases between the two germline ends. The CDR3 DNA follows: TGTGCCAGCAGATTCTCCAATCAGCCCCAGCATTTT. Amino acid sequence: CASRFSNQPQHF.

The chain recombines TRBV10-3 with TRBJ1-2; the D gene is possibly TRBD1 (5 bases). The V gene's germline CDR1 is ENHRY and CDR2 SYGVKD. V lost 0 bases to trimming and J lost 8 bases, with 10 bases between them. The CDR3 contains 13 residues. In DNA form, the CDR3 reads TGTGCCATCAGTGAGTCCCAGGGTCACGGCTACACCTTC. Encoded protein: CAISESQGHGYTF.

V usage is TRBV6-5 and J usage is TRBJ2-2; 8 bases line up with TRBD1. V was pared by 6 bases and J by 6 bases, with 0 bases of the junction left unmatched. In germline, CDR1 is MNHEY, CDR2 SVGAGI. The CDR3 runs 12 residues. The CDR3 nucleotides are TGTGCCAGCAGGACAGGGGCCGGGGAGCTGTTTTTT. Protein product: CASRTGAGELFF.

The gene calls are TRBV19 and TRBJ2-7; TRBD2 matches 8 bases. V trimming: 3 bases; J trimming: 0 bases; junction bases outside the gene matches: 1. The germline V gene encodes CDR1 LNHDA and CDR2 SQIVND (reference sequence). This CDR3 spans 14 amino acids. CDR3 DNA sequence: TGTGCCAGTAGTATCGGGGGGGACTCCTACGAGCAGTACTTC. It is translated as CASSIGGDSYEQYF.

The V and J genes are TRBV6-4 and TRBJ1-6; D remains unclear. The germline CDR1 and CDR2 sequences are MRHNA and SNTAGT. Trimming cost V 0 bases and J 5 bases, with 8 bases left between them. The CDR3 extends over 15 amino acids. CDR3 amino acids: CASSDSEGDNSPLHF. The CDR3 bases are TGTGCCAGCAGTGACTCGGAGGGAGATAATTCACCCCTCCACTTT.

This clone came up once. The rearrangement links TRBV19 to TRBJ2-7, with 9 bases lining up with TRBD1. This CDR3 has 15 residues. Unmatched junction bases numbered 9, after V lost 4 bases and J lost 5 bases. CDR1 is LNHDA and CDR2 is SQIVND in the germline V gene (reference sequence). CDR3 residues: CASSKARTGADEQYF. CDR3 DNA sequence: TGTGCCAGTAGTAAGGCGAGGACAGGGGCCGACGAGCAGTACTTC. Full variable domain (missing parts from reference TRBV19 and TRBJ2-7): DGGITQSPKYLFRKEGQNVTLSCEQNLNHDAMYWYRQDPGQGLRLIYYSQIVNDFQKGDIAEGYSVSREKKESFPLTVTSAQKNPTAFYLCASSKARTGADEQYFGPGTRLTVT.

The chain combines TRBV5-5 with TRBJ2-1; D gene uncertain. This CDR3 is built from 17 residues. The V end lost 4 bases, the J end lost 0 bases, and 17 bases lay between the germline ends. Germline V gene data show CDR1 as SGHKS and CDR2 as YYEKEE (reference sequence). The DNA for the CDR3 is TGTGCCAGCAGCGACCGGGCCTCCCTTGTCTCCTACAATGAGCAGTTCTTC. The encoded protein is CASSDRASLVSYNEQFF. The variable domain in full, with the rest retrieved from reference TRBV5-5 and TRBJ2-1, is DAGVTQSPTHLIKTRGQQVTLRCSPISGHKSVSWYQQVLGQGPQFIFQYYEKEERGRGNFPDRFSARQFPNYSSELNVNALLLGDSALYLCASSDRASLVSYNEQFFGPGTRLTVL.

This clone was picked up a small number of times. The chain joins TRBV7-2 to TRBJ1-5; D possibly corresponds to TRBD1 (5 bases). The CDR3 totals 15 residues. Trimming took 1 base from V and 1 from J, leaving 8 bases between them. Germline V gene sequence: CDR1 SGHTA, CDR2 FQGNSA. The DNA for the CDR3 is TGTGCCAGCAGCTTAGGAGGGGTAAGCAATCAGCCCCAGCATTTT. Its translation is CASSLGGVSNQPQHF.

V is TRBV7-2 and J is TRBJ2-1, with TRBD1 matching 8 bases. The CDR3 runs 13 residues. V dropped 4 bases and J dropped 7; count of bases not matched to a gene: 3. Germline CDR1 is SGHTA and CDR2 is FQGNSA. The DNA of the CDR3 is TGTGCCAGCAGCTCGGACAGGGAGAATGAGCAGTTCTTC. Translation gives CASSSDRENEQFF.

CDR3 DNA: TGTGCCAGCAGGTACCGGGACAGGGGTAATTCACCCCTCCACTTT. This translates into CASRYRDRGNSPLHF. The chain couples TRBV2 to TRBJ1-6; 10 bases align to TRBD1. The CDR3 consists of 15 residues. The V segment lost 6 bases and the J segment 6 bases; nucleotides outside the gene matches: 5. Germline loops: CDR1 SNHLY, CDR2 FYNNEI.

The gene calls are TRBV6-5 and TRBJ1-2, with 7 bases that match TRBD1. V gave up 0 bases and J gave up 6 bases; unmatched junction bases: 7. The V gene's germline CDR1 is MNHEY and CDR2 SVGAGI. The CDR3 extends over 15 amino acids. The CDR3 DNA reads as TGTGCCAGCAGTTACTCCGGGACAGCGCACAATGGCTACACCTTC. This gives the protein CASSYSGTAHNGYTF.

The rearrangement joins TRBV7-2 to TRBJ1-1, with 9 bases identical to TRBD1. This CDR3 has 16 residues. CDR1 and CDR2 (germline): SGHTA, FQGNSA. The V segment lost 5 bases and the J segment 0 bases; nucleotides outside the gene matches: 7. CDR3 nucleotide sequence: TGTGCCAGCAGCCAACAGGGGGCCTATATGAACACTGAAGCTTTCTTT. It is translated as CASSQQGAYMNTEAFF.

This sequence joins TRBV15 and TRBJ1-3; D call uncertain. Deletions cut 0 bases from V and 4 bases from J, with 10 bases between. Germline CDR1 reads LNHNV; CDR2 reads YYDKDF (reference sequence). The CDR3 runs 15 residues. CDR3 in amino acids: CATSRDATLGNTIYF. CDR3 DNA: TGTGCCACCAGCAGAGATGCGACGTTGGGAAACACCATATATTTT.

The CDR3 spells CASSLLGLAKNIQYF. CDR3 bases: TGTGCCAGCAGCTTGTTAGGTCTAGCCAAAAACATTCAGTACTTC. J is TRBJ2-4 and V is TRBV13; D is undetermined. Germline V lookup: CDR1 PRHDT, CDR2 FYEKMQ (reference sequence). This CDR3 is 15 amino acids long. The V and J ends lost 3 bases and 0 bases respectively, with 9 bases between them.

V gene TRBV9 combines with J gene TRBJ2-2; no clear D gene. V was trimmed by 0 bases and J by 0 bases, leaving 21 bases between them. The CDR3 runs to 20 residues. The germline gives CDR1 SGDLS, CDR2 YYNGEE. The CDR3 sequence is CASSVGKTLVGPSNTGELFF. Written as DNA, the CDR3 is TGTGCCAGCAGCGTAGGGAAGACACTCGTAGGGCCATCGAACACCGGGGAGCTGTTTTTT. Based on the CDR3 plus reference TRBV9 and TRBJ2-2, the full variable domain is DSGVTQTPKHLITATGQRVTLRCSPRSGDLSVYWYQQSLDQGLQFLIQYYNGEERAKGNILERFSAQQFPDLHSELNLSSLELGDSALYFCASSVGKTLVGPSNTGELFFGEGSRLTVL.

The rearrangement links TRBV7-9 to TRBJ1-6, with D uncertain. CDR1 and CDR2 (germline): SEHNR, FQNEAQ (reference sequence). The CDR3 consists of 13 residues. V dropped 3 bases and J dropped 6 bases, with 6 bases sitting between them. The CDR3 protein is CASSLGRNSPLHF. DNA for the CDR3: TGTGCCAGCAGCTTGGGCCGTAATTCACCCCTCCACTTT.

V gene TRBV2 combines with J gene TRBJ1-6; 9 nucleotides match TRBD1. The CDR3 has 16 residues. The germline V gene has CDR1 SNHLY and CDR2 FYNNEI. The V and J ends lost 4 bases and 10 bases, in that order; junction bases with no gene match: 11. The CDR3 nucleotides read TGTGCCAGCAGTGCGACCCGGGACAGGGCTAACTCACCCCTCCACTTT. Its translation: CASSATRDRANSPLHF.

The chain has TRBV2 and TRBJ2-7; TRBD1 aligns across 8 bases. Germline V CDR1 and CDR2: SNHLY, FYNNEI. This CDR3 is 13 amino acids long. V dropped 7 bases and J dropped 6; count of bases not matched to a gene: 8. The CDR3: CASTGQGLGEQYF. In DNA, the CDR3 is TGTGCCAGCACAGGACAGGGTTTAGGCGAGCAGTACTTC.

The chain combines TRBV6-5 with TRBJ2-3; perhaps D is TRBD1 or TRBD2 (6 bases each). The V end lost 10 bases, the J end lost 4 bases, and 18 bases lay between the germline ends. CDR3 size: 14 residues. Germline CDR1 is MNHEY and CDR2 is SVGAGI. CDR3 protein: CATQQGRLSDTQYF. The DNA of the CDR3 is TGTGCCACCCAGCAGGGGAGGTTATCAGATACGCAGTATTTT.

J is TRBJ2-7 and V is TRBV5-1; 12 bases fit TRBD2. Germline loops: CDR1 SGHRS, CDR2 YFSETQ. The ends lost 2 bases at V and 3 bases at J; junction bases unmatched: 3. This CDR3 spans 15 amino acids. CDR3 sequence reads: CASSLTSGGLYEQYF. CDR3 in DNA: TGCGCCAGCAGCTTAACTAGCGGGGGGCTCTACGAGCAGTACTTC. Full variable domain (missing parts from reference TRBV5-1 and TRBJ2-7): KAGVTQTPRYLIKTRGQQVTLSCSPISGHRSVSWYQQTPGQGLQFLFEYFSETQRNKGNFPGRFSGRQFSNSRSEMNVSTLELGDSALYLCASSLTSGGLYEQYFGPGTRLTVT.

This clone was seen more than once but under ten times. The chain carries TRBV29-1 and TRBJ1-5; TRBD1 matches at 8 bases. With 3 bases clipped from V and 6 bases from J, the junction kept 7 bases outside the gene matches. The CDR3 sequence is 14 residues long. CDR1 and CDR2 (germline): SQVTM, ANQGSEA. The CDR3 coding sequence is TGCAGCGTTGAGGAGGCAGGGGGCGGTCAGCCCCAGCATTTT. It codes for CSVEEAGGGQPQHF.

The chain has TRBV11-3 and TRBJ2-7, with no clear D. The germline V gene encodes CDR1 SGHNT and CDR2 YENEEA. This CDR3 is 13 amino acids long. Trimming removed 2 bases from V and 11 bases from J, with 16 bases in between. The CDR3 region has the DNA TGTGCCAGCAGCTTATCAGGCAGTCCCTATGAGTACTTC. Amino acid sequence: CASSLSGSPYEYF.

This clone was detected only a few times. The rearrangement uses TRBV4-3 and TRBJ1-6; 8 bases are a match to TRBD1. CDR3 length: 15 amino acids. CDR1 is LGHNA, CDR2 YSLEER, per germline. V lost 1 base, J lost 11 bases, and 7 bases stayed unmatched. CDR3 nucleotide sequence: TGCGCCAGCAGCCAAGTCACAGGGGGAAGGACACCCCTCCACTTT. This translates into CASSQVTGGRTPLHF.